The subject of this entry is one T cell receptor beta chain. No antigen is known for it. This specimen comes from a study of T cells in Graves' hyperthyroidism and ophthalmopathy. There were TCR beta CDR3 regions amplified from RNA transcripts. The HTBI primer set drove a first-round RT-PCR of the TCR CDR3. TCRdb ran MiXCR on the multiplex PCR reads and lists one entry per CDR3 protein. The sample carries hundreds of thousands of distinct CDR3 sequences, just under 20% recorded once. The CDR3 sequence is 16 residues long. Germline V gene data show CDR1 as SGHVS and CDR2 as FNYEAQ. J gave up 1 base and V 3 bases, and 8 bases lay outside the gene matches. It was uncontrolled infection, other autoimmune disease, pregnancy or lactation that excluded patients. Thyroid ultrasound, orbital computed tomography, clinical symptoms, and serum thyroxine and TRAb underpinned diagnoses. Study findings and constraints: Most thyroid clonotypes expanded above 0.001 appeared in blood too. Ophthalmopathy was predicted by the model a median of roughly 6.7 months ahead of onset.

This TCR was recovered from a man aged 35 to 55 with Graves' ophthalmopathy. J is TRBJ2-7 and V is TRBV7-6; 8 positions match TRBD2. The material sequenced was blood. The chain's CDR3 is CASSLGQAGGSYEQYF. In DNA, the CDR3 is TGTGCCAGCAGCTTGGGTCAGGCGGGGGGTTCCTACGAGCAGTACTTC.